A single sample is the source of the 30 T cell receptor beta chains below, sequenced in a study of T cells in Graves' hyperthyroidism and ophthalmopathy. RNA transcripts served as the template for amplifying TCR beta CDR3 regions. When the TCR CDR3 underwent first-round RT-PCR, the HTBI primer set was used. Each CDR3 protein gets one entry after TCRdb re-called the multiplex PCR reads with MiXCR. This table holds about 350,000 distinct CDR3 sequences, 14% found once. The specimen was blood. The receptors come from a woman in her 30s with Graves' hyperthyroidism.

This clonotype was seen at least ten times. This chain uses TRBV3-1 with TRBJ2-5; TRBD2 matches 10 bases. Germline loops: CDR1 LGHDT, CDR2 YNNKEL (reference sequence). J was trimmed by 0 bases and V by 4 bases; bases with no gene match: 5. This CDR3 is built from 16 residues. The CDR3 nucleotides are TGTGCCAGCAGCCCGGGGGGACTAGCGCACCAAGAGACCCAGTACTTC. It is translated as CASSPGGLAHQETQYF.

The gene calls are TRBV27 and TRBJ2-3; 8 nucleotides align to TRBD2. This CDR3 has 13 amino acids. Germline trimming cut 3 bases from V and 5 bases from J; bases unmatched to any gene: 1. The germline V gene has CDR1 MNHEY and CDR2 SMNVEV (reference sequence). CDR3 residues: CASSFGRGDTQYF. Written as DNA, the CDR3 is TGTGCCAGCAGTTTCGGGAGGGGAGATACGCAGTATTTT.

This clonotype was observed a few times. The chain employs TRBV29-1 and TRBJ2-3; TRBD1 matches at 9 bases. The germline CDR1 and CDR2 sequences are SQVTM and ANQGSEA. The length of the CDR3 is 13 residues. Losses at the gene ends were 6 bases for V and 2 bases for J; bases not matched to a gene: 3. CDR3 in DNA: TGCAGCGTAACAGGGGGCTCCACAGATACGCAGTATTTT. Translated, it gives CSVTGGSTDTQYF.

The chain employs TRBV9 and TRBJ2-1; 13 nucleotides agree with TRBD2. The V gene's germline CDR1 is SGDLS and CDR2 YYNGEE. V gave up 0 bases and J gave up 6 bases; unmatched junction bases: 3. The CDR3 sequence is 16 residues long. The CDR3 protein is CASSVDGTSGTNEQFF. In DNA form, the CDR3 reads TGTGCCAGCAGCGTAGACGGGACTAGCGGGACCAATGAGCAGTTCTTC.

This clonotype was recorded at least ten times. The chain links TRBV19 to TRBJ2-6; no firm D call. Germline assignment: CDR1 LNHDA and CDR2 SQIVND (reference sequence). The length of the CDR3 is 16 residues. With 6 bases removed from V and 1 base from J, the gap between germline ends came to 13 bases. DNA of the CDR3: TGTGCCAGTAGCTTCCACTCCGGGTCTGGGGCCAACGTCCTGACTTTC. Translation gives CASSFHSGSGANVLTF.

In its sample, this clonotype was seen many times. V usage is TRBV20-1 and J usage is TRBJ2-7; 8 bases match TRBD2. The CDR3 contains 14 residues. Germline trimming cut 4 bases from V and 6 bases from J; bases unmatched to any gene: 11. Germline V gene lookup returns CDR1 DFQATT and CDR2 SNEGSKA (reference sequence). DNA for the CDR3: TGCAGTGCTACGCTCCGGAGCGGGAGAGGCGAGCAGTACTTC. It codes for CSATLRSGRGEQYF.

The CDR3 DNA follows: TGCGCCAGACAGGGGAACACTGAAGCTTTCTTT. It translates to CARQGNTEAFF. The genes are TRBV5-1 and TRBJ1-1; a possible D gene is TRBD1 (6 bases). Germline CDR1 SGHRS, CDR2 YFSETQ. Trimming stripped 8 bases from V and 1 base from J, with 6 bases between. The CDR3 runs 11 residues.

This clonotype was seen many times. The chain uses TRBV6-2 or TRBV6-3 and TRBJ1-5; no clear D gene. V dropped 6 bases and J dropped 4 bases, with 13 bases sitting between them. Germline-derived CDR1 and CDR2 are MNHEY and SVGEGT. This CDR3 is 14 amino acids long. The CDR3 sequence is CASSPRYPNQPQHF. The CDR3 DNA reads TGTGCCAGCAGCCCAAGATACCCAAATCAGCCCCAGCATTTT.

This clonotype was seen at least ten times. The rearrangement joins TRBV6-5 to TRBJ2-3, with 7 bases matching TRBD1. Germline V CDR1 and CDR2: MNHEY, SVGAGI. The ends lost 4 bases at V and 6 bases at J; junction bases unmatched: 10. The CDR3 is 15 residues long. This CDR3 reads CASSSGTVAFDTQYF. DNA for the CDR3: TGTGCCAGCAGTTCTGGGACAGTCGCGTTTGATACGCAGTATTTT.

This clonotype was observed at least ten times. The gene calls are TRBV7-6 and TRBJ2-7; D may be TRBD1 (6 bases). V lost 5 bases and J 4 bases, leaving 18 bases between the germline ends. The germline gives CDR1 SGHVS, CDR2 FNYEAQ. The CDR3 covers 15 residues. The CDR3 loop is CASSHYGRGPYEQYF. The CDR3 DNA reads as TGTGCCAGCAGCCACTACGGCAGGGGTCCGTACGAGCAGTACTTC.

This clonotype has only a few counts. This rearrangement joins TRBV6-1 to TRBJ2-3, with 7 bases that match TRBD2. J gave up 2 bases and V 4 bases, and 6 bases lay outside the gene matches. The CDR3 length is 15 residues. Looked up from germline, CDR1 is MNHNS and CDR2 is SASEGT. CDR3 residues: CASSVESGATDTQYF. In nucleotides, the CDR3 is TGTGCCAGCAGTGTCGAAAGCGGGGCCACAGATACGCAGTATTTT.

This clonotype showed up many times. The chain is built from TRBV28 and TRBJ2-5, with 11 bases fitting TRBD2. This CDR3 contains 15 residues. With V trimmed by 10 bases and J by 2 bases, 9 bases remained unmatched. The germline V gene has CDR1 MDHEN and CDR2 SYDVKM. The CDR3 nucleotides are TGTGCCACCAGAGGGACTAGCGGCTTTCAAGAGACCCAGTACTTC. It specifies CATRGTSGFQETQYF.

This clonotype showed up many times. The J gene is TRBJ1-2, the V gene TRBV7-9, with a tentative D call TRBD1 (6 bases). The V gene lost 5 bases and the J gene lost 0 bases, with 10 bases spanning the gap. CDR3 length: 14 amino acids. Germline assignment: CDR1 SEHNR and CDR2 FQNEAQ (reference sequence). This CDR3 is CASSTDSPNYGYTF. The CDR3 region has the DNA TGTGCCAGCAGCACGGACAGTCCTAACTATGGCTACACCTTC.

CDR3 in DNA: TGTGCCAGCAGTTTCCAAGGGGCCAACGTCCTGACTTTC. Its translation: CASSFQGANVLTF. This chain joins TRBV12-3 or TRBV12-4 and TRBJ2-6; no reliable D call. With 3 bases removed from V and 4 bases from J, the gap between germline ends came to 4 bases. This CDR3 region has 13 residues.

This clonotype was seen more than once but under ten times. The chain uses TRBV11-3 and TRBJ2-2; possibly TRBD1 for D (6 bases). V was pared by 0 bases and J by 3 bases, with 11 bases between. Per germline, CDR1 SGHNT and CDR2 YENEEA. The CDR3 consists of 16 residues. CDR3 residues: CASSLDSYRDTGELFF. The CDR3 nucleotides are TGTGCCAGCAGCTTAGATTCCTACAGGGACACCGGGGAGCTGTTTTTT.

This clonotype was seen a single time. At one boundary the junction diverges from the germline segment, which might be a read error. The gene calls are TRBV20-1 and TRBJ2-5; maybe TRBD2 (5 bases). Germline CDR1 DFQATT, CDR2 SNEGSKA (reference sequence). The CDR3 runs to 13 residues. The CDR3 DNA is TGCAGTGCTACGGGATCCGACCATGAGACCCAGTCCTTC. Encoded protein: CSATGSDHETQSF.

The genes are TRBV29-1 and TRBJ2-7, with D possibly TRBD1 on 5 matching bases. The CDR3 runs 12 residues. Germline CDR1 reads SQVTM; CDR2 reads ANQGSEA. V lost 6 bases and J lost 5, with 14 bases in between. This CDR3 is CSVSRGGNEQYF. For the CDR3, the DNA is TGCAGCGTATCAAGGGGTGGAAACGAGCAGTACTTC.

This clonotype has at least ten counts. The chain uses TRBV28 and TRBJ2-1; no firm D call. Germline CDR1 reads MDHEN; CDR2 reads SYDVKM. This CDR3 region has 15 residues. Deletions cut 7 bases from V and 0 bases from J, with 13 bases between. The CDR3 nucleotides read TGTGCCAGCAATAACCCAGGTAGCTCCTACAATGAGCAGTTCTTC. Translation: CASNNPGSSYNEQFF.

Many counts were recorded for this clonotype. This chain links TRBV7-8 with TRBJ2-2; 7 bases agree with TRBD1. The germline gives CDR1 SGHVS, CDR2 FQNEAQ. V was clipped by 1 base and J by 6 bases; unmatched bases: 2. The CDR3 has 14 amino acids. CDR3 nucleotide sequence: TGTGCCAGCAGCTTAGTCACAGGGGCCGGGGAGCTGTTTTTT. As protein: CASSLVTGAGELFF.

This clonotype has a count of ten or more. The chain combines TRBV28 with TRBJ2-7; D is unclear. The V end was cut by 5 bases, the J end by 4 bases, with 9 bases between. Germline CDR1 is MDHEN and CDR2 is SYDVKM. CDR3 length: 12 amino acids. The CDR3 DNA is TGTGCCAGCAGTCCCCTCTTTTACGAGCAGTACTTC. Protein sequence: CASSPLFYEQYF.

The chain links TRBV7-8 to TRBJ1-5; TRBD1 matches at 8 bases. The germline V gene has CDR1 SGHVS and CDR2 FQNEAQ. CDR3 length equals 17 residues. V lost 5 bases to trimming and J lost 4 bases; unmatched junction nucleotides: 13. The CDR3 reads CASSPKWTGRRNQPQHF. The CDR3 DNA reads TGTGCCAGCAGCCCCAAATGGACAGGGAGGCGGAATCAGCCCCAGCATTTT.

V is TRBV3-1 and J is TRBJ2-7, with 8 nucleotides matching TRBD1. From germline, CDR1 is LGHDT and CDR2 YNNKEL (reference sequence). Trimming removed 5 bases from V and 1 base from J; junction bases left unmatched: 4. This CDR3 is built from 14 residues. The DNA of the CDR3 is TGTGCCAGCAGCGGACAGGGTCGGTCCTACGAGCAGTACTTC. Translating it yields CASSGQGRSYEQYF.

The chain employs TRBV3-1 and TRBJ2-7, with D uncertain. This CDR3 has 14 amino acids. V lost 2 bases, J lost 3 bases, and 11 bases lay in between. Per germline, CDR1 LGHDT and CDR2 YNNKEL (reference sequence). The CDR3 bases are TGTGCCAGCAGCCAAACATCCGGAAACTACGAGCAGTACTTC. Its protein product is CASSQTSGNYEQYF.

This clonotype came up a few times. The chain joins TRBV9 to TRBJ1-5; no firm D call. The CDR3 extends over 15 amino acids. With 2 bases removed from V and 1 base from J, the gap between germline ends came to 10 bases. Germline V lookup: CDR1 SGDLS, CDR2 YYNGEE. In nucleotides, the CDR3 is TGTGCCAGCAGCGTTGGTTGGCAGAGCAATCAGCCCCAGCATTTT. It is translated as CASSVGWQSNQPQHF.

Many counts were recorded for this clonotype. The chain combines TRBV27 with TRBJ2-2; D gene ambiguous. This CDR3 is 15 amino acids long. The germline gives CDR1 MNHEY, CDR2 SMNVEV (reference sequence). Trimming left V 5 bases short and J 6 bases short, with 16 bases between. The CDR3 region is CASSPFFLEAGELFF. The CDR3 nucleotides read TGTGCCAGCAGTCCGTTTTTCCTGGAAGCCGGGGAGCTGTTTTTT.

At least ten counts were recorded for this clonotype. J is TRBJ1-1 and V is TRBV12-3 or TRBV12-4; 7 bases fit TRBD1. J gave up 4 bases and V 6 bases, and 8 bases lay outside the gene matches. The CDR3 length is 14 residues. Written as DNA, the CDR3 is TGTGCCAGCAGCCCAGGGGGGGCGGCCACTGAAGCTTTCTTT. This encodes CASSPGGAATEAFF.

CDR3 bases: TGTGCCAGCTCACAAACAATCCCCAGGGTAAACACGGATACGCAGTATTTT. Its translation: CASSQTIPRVNTDTQYF. The V gene is TRBV18, the J gene TRBJ2-3; perhaps TRBD1 as D (5 bases). The ends were cut back, 4 bases at V and 6 bases at J, with 23 bases in the middle. Germline-derived CDR1 and CDR2 are KGHSH and LQKENI. The CDR3 totals 17 residues. Full variable domain (missing parts from reference TRBV18 and TRBJ2-3): NAGVMQNPRHLVRRRGQEARLRCSPMKGHSHVYWYRQLPEEGLKFMVYLQKENIIDESGMPKERFSAEFPKEGPSILRIQQVVRGDSAAYFCASSQTIPRVNTDTQYFGPGTRLTVL.

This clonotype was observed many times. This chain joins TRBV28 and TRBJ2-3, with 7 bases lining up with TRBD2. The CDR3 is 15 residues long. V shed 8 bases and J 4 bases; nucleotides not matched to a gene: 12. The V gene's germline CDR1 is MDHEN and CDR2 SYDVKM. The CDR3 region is CASERAGGGSDTQYF. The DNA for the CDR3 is TGTGCCAGCGAGAGGGCTGGGGGGGGTTCAGATACGCAGTATTTT.

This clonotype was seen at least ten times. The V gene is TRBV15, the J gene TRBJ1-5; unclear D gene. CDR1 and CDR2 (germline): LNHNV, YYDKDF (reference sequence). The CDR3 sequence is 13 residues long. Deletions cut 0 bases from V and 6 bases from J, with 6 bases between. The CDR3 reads CATSRDRIQPQHF. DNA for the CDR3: TGTGCCACCAGCAGAGATCGGATTCAGCCCCAGCATTTT.

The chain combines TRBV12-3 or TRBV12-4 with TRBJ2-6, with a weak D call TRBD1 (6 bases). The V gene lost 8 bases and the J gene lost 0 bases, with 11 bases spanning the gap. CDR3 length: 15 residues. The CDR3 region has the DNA TGTGCCAGCGCAGGGGATTTCTCTGGGGCCAACGTCCTGACTTTC. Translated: CASAGDFSGANVLTF.